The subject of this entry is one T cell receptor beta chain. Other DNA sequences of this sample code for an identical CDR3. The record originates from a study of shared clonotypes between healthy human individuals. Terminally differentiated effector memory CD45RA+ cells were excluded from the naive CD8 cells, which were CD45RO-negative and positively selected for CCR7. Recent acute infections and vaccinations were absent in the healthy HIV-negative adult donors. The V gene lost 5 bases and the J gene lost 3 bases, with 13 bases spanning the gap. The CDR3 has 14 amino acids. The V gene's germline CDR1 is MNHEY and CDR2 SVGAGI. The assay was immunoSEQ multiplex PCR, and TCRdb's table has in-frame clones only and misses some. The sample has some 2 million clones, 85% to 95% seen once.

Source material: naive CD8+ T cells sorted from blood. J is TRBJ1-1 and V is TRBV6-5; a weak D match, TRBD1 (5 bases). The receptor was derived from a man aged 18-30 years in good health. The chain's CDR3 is CASSPGTGYTEAFF. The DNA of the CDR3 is TGTGCCAGCAGTCCCGGGACGGGGTACACTGAAGCTTTCTTT.